The 16 T cell receptor beta chains in this list originate from one sample, sequenced in a study of T cell responses to AZD1222 COVID-19 vaccine. Sequenced by immunoSEQ multiplex PCR; TCRdb stores in-frame clones only, minus some. Here the sample spans about 180,000 clones, roughly nine tenths being singletons. The material sequenced was peripheral blood, taken on day 0 of AZD1222 vaccination. The receptor set was obtained from an adult in good health.

The rearrangement uses TRBV5-6 and TRBJ1-6; D not resolved. Between the trimmed V and J ends, which lost 4 bases and 8 bases, there was a span of 13 bases. CDR1 is SGHDT, CDR2 YYEEEE, per germline. The CDR3 totals 14 residues. Here the CDR3 DNA reads TGTGCCAGCAGCCCGCGTCCCGGAGATTCACCCCTCCACTTT. Translated: CASSPRPGDSPLHF.

This clone was counted between two and nine times. J is TRBJ2-7 and V is TRBV10-1; tentatively, D is TRBD2 (5 bases). Germline V gives CDR1 WNHNN, CDR2 SYGVQD (reference sequence). The CDR3 extends over 13 amino acids. Trimming took off 4 bases at V and 6 bases at J, with 13 bases between the two ends. CDR3 protein: CASSVGPGGEQYV. The CDR3 DNA follows: TGCGCCAGCAGTGTTGGGCCTGGAGGCGAGCAGTACGTC.

The chain uses TRBV20-1 and TRBJ1-2; no definite D call. The V and J ends lost 6 bases and 2 bases respectively, with 4 bases between them. The CDR3 has 10 amino acids. In germline, CDR1 is DFQATT, CDR2 SNEGSKA (reference sequence). This CDR3 reads CSAANYGYTF. Written as DNA, the CDR3 is TGCAGTGCAGCCAACTATGGCTACACCTTC.

V and J are TRBV3-1 (or the pseudogene TRBV3-2) and TRBJ1-1; D unresolved. This CDR3 has 13 residues. Germline CDR1 LGHDT, CDR2 YNNKEL (reference sequence). The V and J ends lost 4 bases and 10 bases respectively, with 16 bases between them. CDR3 protein: CASSLSSGRRAFF. In nucleotides, the CDR3 is TGTGCCAGCAGCCTAAGCAGCGGGCGCCGAGCTTTCTTT.

This clone was counted between two and nine times. This rearrangement joins TRBV11-2 to TRBJ1-1; D is undetermined. The V gene lost 8 bases and the J gene lost 0 bases, with 10 bases spanning the gap. CDR1 and CDR2 (germline): SGHAT, FQNNGV. CDR3 length equals 13 residues. The CDR3, as DNA: TGTGCCAGCGCCTTCCGCGTGAACACTGAAGCTTTCTTT. As protein: CASAFRVNTEAFF.

The V and J genes are TRBV2 and TRBJ1-6; D remains ambiguous. This CDR3 contains 15 residues. V was pared by 5 bases and J by 6 bases, with 14 bases between. Per germline, CDR1 SNHLY and CDR2 FYNNEI. CDR3 coding DNA: TGTGCCAGCAGTTCTACTGCGGCCGCTAATTCACCCCTCCACTTT. Protein product: CASSSTAAANSPLHF.

This chain joins TRBV18 and TRBJ2-1; TRBD2 matches at 8 bases. The CDR3 is made up of 16 amino acids. Germline-derived CDR1 and CDR2 are KGHSH and LQKENI. V shed 5 bases and J 0 bases; nucleotides not matched to a gene: 6. This CDR3 is CASSALLAVSYNEQFF. In DNA, the CDR3 is TGTGCCAGCTCAGCCTTACTAGCGGTCTCCTACAATGAGCAGTTCTTC.

This clone was seen a handful of times. V is TRBV19 and J is TRBJ2-1, with 9 bases that match TRBD2. Germline trimming cut 5 bases from V and 5 bases from J; bases unmatched to any gene: 7. Per germline, CDR1 LNHDA and CDR2 SQIVND (reference sequence). This CDR3 is built from 15 residues. The CDR3 sequence: CASSQLAGGHNEQFF. As DNA, the CDR3 is TGTGCCAGTAGTCAACTAGCGGGCGGCCACAATGAGCAGTTCTTC.

The CDR3 nucleotides are TGTGCCAGCAGCCCGACAGCAAATCAGCCCCAGCATTTT. The encoded protein is CASSPTANQPQHF. The chain carries TRBV7-2 and TRBJ1-5, with D perhaps TRBD1 (5 bases). This CDR3 is built from 13 residues. The germline CDR1 and CDR2 sequences are SGHTA and FQGNSA. Trimming removed 5 bases from V and 4 bases from J, with 9 bases in between.

V is TRBV12-3 or TRBV12-4 and J is TRBJ1-6; D unresolved. V lost 8 bases and J lost 4, with 9 bases in between. This CDR3 contains 13 residues. The CDR3 protein is CASRTSYNSPLHF. In nucleotides, the CDR3 is TGTGCCAGCCGCACAAGTTATAATTCACCCCTCCACTTT.

The J gene is TRBJ1-1, the V gene TRBV4-2, with 9 bases identical to TRBD1. Germline CDR1 reads LGHNA; CDR2 reads YNFKEQ. The CDR3 totals 15 residues. The V gene end was trimmed by 2 bases and the J gene end by 1 base; junction bases not matched to a gene: 2. The CDR3 nucleotides read TGTGCCAGCAGCCAATTACAGGGGGCGAACACTGAAGCTTTCTTT. It translates to CASSQLQGANTEAFF.

The V call is TRBV5-4, the J call TRBJ2-7; TRBD1 aligns across 9 bases. The CDR3 spans 13 residues. CDR1 and CDR2 from the germline V gene are SGHNT and YYREEE (reference sequence). Unmatched junction bases numbered 2, after V lost 3 bases and J lost 4 bases. CDR3 sequence: CASSWDRDYEQYF. Here the CDR3 DNA reads TGTGCCAGCAGCTGGGACAGGGATTACGAGCAGTACTTC.

In this sample, this clone turned up once. This chain joins TRBV9 and TRBJ1-1, with a possible D match to TRBD1 (5 bases). V was clipped by 0 bases and J by 7 bases, with 16 bases between them. Per the germline V gene, CDR1 is SGDLS and CDR2 is YYNGEE. The CDR3 sequence is 15 residues long. CDR3 in DNA: TGTGCCAGCAGCGTAGTTGGTACGGACATCGTTGAAGCTTTCTTT. Translation gives CASSVVGTDIVEAFF.

The V call is TRBV3-1 (or the pseudogene TRBV3-2), the J call TRBJ1-1; no firm D call. The CDR3 spans 13 residues. Germline lookup yields CDR1 LGHDT and CDR2 YNNKEL (reference sequence). The germline V and J ends were trimmed by 5 bases and 0 bases, with 7 bases remaining between them. CDR3 DNA sequence: TGTGCCAGCAGCGAACCACTGAACACTGAAGCTTTCTTT. Its protein is CASSEPLNTEAFF.

The chain combines TRBV28 with TRBJ2-2; D perhaps matches TRBD1 (5 bases). V gave up 5 bases and J gave up 6 bases, with 13 bases separating them. This CDR3 contains 14 residues. In germline, CDR1 is MDHEN, CDR2 SYDVKM. CDR3 sequence: CASSTQGVAGELFF. Here the CDR3 DNA reads TGTGCCAGCAGTACCCAGGGTGTAGCCGGGGAGCTGTTTTTT.

This chain links TRBV4-1 with TRBJ1-4; D is perhaps TRBD1 (6 bases). CDR1 and CDR2 from the germline V gene are MGHRA and YSYEKL. This CDR3 contains 16 residues. Between the trimmed V and J ends, which lost 3 bases and 7 bases, there was a span of 18 bases. CDR3 bases: TGCGCCAGCAGCCACCCCGGGGGAGGGGGTGTTGAAAAACTGTTTTTT. Protein: CASSHPGGGGVEKLFF.